This paragraph reports one T cell receptor beta chain. Generated by immunoSEQ multiplex PCR, the TCRdb table keeps only in-frame clones and is missing some. Here the sample spans about 470,000 clones, around 87% being singletons. The sample is drawn from a study of blood T cell repertoires in COVID-19. Overall study: PBMCs, B-cell-depleted T cells, or T cells provided the cDNA or gDNA that made up the material.

CDR1 and CDR2 from the germline V gene are SGHTS and YDEGEE. This CDR3 comprises 13 residues. Unmatched junction bases numbered 6, after V lost 6 bases and J lost 4 bases. Assignment of participants to cohorts was predicated upon participant-reported clinical history. Donors in Cohort 3 counted as recovered after two negative PCRs, clearance, or symptom resolution. This TCR was recovered from a woman between 18 and 30 years old who had recovered from COVID-19. The chain carries TRBV5-8 and TRBJ1-2, with 7 bases that match TRBD1. The sample was PBMCs or T cells enriched from blood (not recorded which). The chain's CDR3 is CASNLGQTYGYTF. CDR3 DNA sequence: TGTGCCAGCAATTTGGGACAGACCTATGGCTACACCTTC.